What follows are 27 T cell receptor beta chains derived from one specimen sequenced in a study of shared clonotypes between healthy human individuals (dated by TCRdb to between 2020 and 2021). Library prep was done by the immunoSEQ multiplex PCR assay. Held by TCRdb, this immuneACCESS table contains in-frame sequences only and omits some clones. Under half of the omission traces to an unresolved V gene where checked; the cause of the rest is unknown. A total of hundreds of thousands of clones appear in this sample, 70% to 80% of them only once. About 12% of the sample is held by the ten biggest clonotypes. What was sequenced was PBMCs. These receptor sequences come from a woman between 40 and 55 years old in good health. Some clones in this sample may be carry-over from other donors' samples.

The gene calls are TRBV6-6 and TRBJ1-2, with TRBD1 identical over 7 bases. CDR1 and CDR2 (germline): MNHNY, SVGAGI (reference sequence). Trimming removed 0 bases from V and 6 bases from J; junction bases left unmatched: 4. The CDR3 length is 14 residues. The CDR3 DNA is TGTGCCAGCAGTTACTCTCACAGGGGAGATGGCTACACCTTC. Amino acid sequence: CASSYSHRGDGYTF.

The chain uses TRBV7-9 and TRBJ2-3, with 11 bases that match TRBD2. CDR3 size: 16 residues. After removal of 5 bases from V and 8 bases from J, the junction contained 12 bases not matched to a gene. CDR1 SEHNR and CDR2 FQNEAQ come from the germline V gene (reference sequence). The CDR3: CASSPGGSGRAGTQYF. CDR3 nucleotide sequence: TGTGCCAGCAGCCCTGGGGGTAGCGGGAGGGCCGGTACGCAGTATTTT.

This chain joins TRBV5-1 and TRBJ1-1; 7 bases align to TRBD1. V gave up 0 bases and J gave up 6 bases; unmatched junction bases: 8. The CDR3 covers 15 residues. CDR1 SGHRS and CDR2 YFSETQ come from the germline V gene. The CDR3 DNA is TGCGCCAGCAGCTTGGAGATCCGACAGGGCGCTGAAGCTTTCTTT. Its protein product is CASSLEIRQGAEAFF.

The sample holds many counts of this clone. The same CDR3 is also encoded by other DNA sequences in this sample. CDR3 loop: CASSLFLSGINHEQFF. The CDR3 DNA reads as TGTGCCAGCAGTTTATTCCTAAGCGGGATCAACCATGAGCAGTTCTTC. The V gene is TRBV28, the J gene TRBJ2-1; 7 bases map to TRBD2. J lost 8 bases, V lost 1 base, and 11 bases had no gene match. Germline-derived CDR1 and CDR2 are MDHEN and SYDVKM. The CDR3 contains 16 residues. The whole variable domain, filled in from reference TRBV28 and TRBJ2-1, reads DVKVTQSSRYLVKRTGEKVFLECVQDMDHENMFWYRQDPGLGLRLIYFSYDVKMKEKGDIPEGYSVSREKKERFSLILESASTNQTSMYLCASSLFLSGINHEQFFGPGTRLTVL.

CDR3 sequence: CASSKVVNEQFF. CDR3 DNA: TGTGCCAGCAGTAAGGTAGTGAATGAGCAGTTCTTC. The chain uses TRBV6-6 and TRBJ2-1; D remains ambiguous. Germline CDR1 and CDR2: MNHNY and SVGAGI (reference sequence). CDR3 length: 12 amino acids. The V end lost 5 bases, the J end lost 7 bases, and 9 bases lay between the germline ends.

The chain recombines TRBV27 with TRBJ2-1; 10 nucleotides align to TRBD1. V shed 5 bases, J shed 4 bases, and the junction held 14 bases outside the gene matches. The CDR3 consists of 18 residues. The V gene's germline CDR1 is MNHEY and CDR2 SMNVEV (reference sequence). This CDR3 reads CASSPKPPRTGGYNEQFF. CDR3 sequence (DNA): TGTGCCAGCAGTCCAAAACCCCCCAGGACAGGGGGTTACAATGAGCAGTTCTTC.

This sequence joins TRBV18 and TRBJ1-4; the match to TRBD1 covers 8 bases. The germline CDR1 and CDR2 sequences are KGHSH and LQKENI. Trimming at V came to 2 bases and at J to 3 bases, leaving 8 bases not matched to a gene. The CDR3 covers 17 residues. CDR3 nucleotides: TGTGCCAGCTCACCAACTAAACAGGGGGTTCCTAATGAAAAACTGTTTTTT. Protein sequence: CASSPTKQGVPNEKLFF.

J is TRBJ1-1 and V is TRBV7-2; D gene ambiguous. This CDR3 is 13 amino acids long. The V end lost 2 bases, the J end lost 10 bases, and 14 bases lay between the germline ends. CDR1 and CDR2 (germline): SGHTA, FQGNSA. The DNA for the CDR3 is TGTGCCAGCAGCTTAACGGTGCAGGAGAGAGCTTTCTTT. This translates into CASSLTVQERAFF.

The chain combines TRBV28 with TRBJ1-2, with 10 bases fitting TRBD1. V lost 3 bases and J lost 4; bases outside the gene matches: 11. Germline CDR1 reads MDHEN; CDR2 reads SYDVKM. The CDR3 totals 17 residues. The CDR3 spells CASSLTPRWTGGYGYTF. The CDR3 DNA follows: TGTGCCAGCAGTTTGACCCCCAGATGGACAGGGGGCTATGGCTACACCTTC.

The CDR3 nucleotides are TGTGCCAGCAGACGGGACTTAAACACCGGGGAGCTGTTTTTT. Translating gives CASRRDLNTGELFF. The gene calls are TRBV7-2 and TRBJ2-2, with a tentative D call TRBD2 (6 bases). The germline V and J ends were trimmed by 6 bases and 2 bases, with 10 bases remaining between them. Looked up from germline, CDR1 is SGHTA and CDR2 is FQGNSA. The CDR3 has 14 amino acids.

This clone was observed a single time. The chain employs TRBV5-8 and TRBJ2-1, with 10 bases aligning to TRBD1. The CDR3 runs 15 residues. J lost 5 bases, V lost 4 bases, and 6 bases had no gene match. From germline, CDR1 is SGHTS and CDR2 YDEGEE. The CDR3 is CASSHWDRGNNEQFF. DNA of the CDR3: TGTGCCAGCAGCCATTGGGACAGGGGTAACAATGAGCAGTTCTTC.

In this sample, this clone turned up a few times. This rearrangement joins TRBV6-1 to TRBJ2-1; TRBD2 matches 9 bases. This CDR3 region has 15 residues. Looked up from germline, CDR1 is MNHNS and CDR2 is SASEGT. After removal of 6 bases from V and 4 bases from J, the junction contained 7 bases not matched to a gene. The CDR3 sequence: CASRRLADEYNEQFF. The CDR3 nucleotides are TGTGCCAGCAGGAGACTAGCGGACGAATACAATGAGCAGTTCTTC.

The V and J genes are TRBV15 and TRBJ2-7, with D possibly matching TRBD1 (6 bases). V lost 4 bases to trimming and J lost 3 bases, with 16 bases between them. Germline CDR1 is LNHNV and CDR2 is YYDKDF (reference sequence). CDR3 length equals 15 residues. This chain's CDR3 is CATSMIGTRDYEQYF. DNA of the CDR3: TGTGCCACCAGCATGATAGGGACACGAGACTACGAGCAGTACTTC. The whole variable domain, remainder taken from reference TRBV15 and TRBJ2-7, is DAMVIQNPRYQVTQFGKPVTLSCSQTLNHNVMYWYQQKSSQAPKLLFHYYDKDFNNEADTPDNFQSRRPNTSFCFLDIRSPGLGDTAMYLCATSMIGTRDYEQYFGPGTRLTVT.

The chain couples TRBV5-4 to TRBJ1-1, with D possibly being TRBD1 (6 bases). V was shortened by 4 bases and J by 0 bases, with 16 bases between the two germline ends. The length of the CDR3 is 16 residues. Germline CDR1 SGHNT, CDR2 YYREEE (reference sequence). CDR3 bases: TGTGCCAGCAGCCCTCAGGGGCGGGACGTGAACACTGAAGCTTTCTTT. The encoded protein is CASSPQGRDVNTEAFF.

This clone showed up just once. V usage is TRBV19 and J usage is TRBJ2-3; maybe TRBD2 (6 bases). The germline V gene has CDR1 LNHDA and CDR2 SQIVND (reference sequence). V shed 7 bases and J shed 0 bases, with 11 bases lying between them. This CDR3 is built from 14 residues. The CDR3 protein is CASNGGFSTDTQYF. The CDR3 DNA reads TGTGCCAGTAACGGAGGGTTCAGCACAGATACGCAGTATTTT.

The CDR3 reads CASSLRRDLWETQYF. CDR3 in DNA: TGTGCCAGCAGCCTAAGGCGGGATTTGTGGGAGACCCAGTACTTC. The chain uses TRBV27 and TRBJ2-5, with D possibly TRBD2 on 6 matching bases. The CDR3 consists of 15 residues. CDR1 MNHEY and CDR2 SMNVEV come from the germline V gene (reference sequence). The germline V and J ends were trimmed by 6 bases and 5 bases, with 19 bases remaining between them.

The sample holds one count of this clone. The rearrangement links TRBV7-2 to TRBJ2-3, with 15 bases aligning to TRBD2. The CDR3 is 15 residues long. Trimming at V came to 4 bases and at J to 5 bases, leaving 1 base not matched to a gene. CDR1 SGHTA and CDR2 FQGNSA come from the germline V gene. CDR3 DNA: TGTGCCAGCAGCTCGGGACTAGCGGGGGGAGATACGCAGTATTTT. Its translation is CASSSGLAGGDTQYF.

CDR3 nucleotides: TGTGCCTGGAGTTTAACACAGCTCACCGGGGAGCTGTTTTTT. Protein: CAWSLTQLTGELFF. The chain uses TRBV30 and TRBJ2-2; the D is unclear. Germline CDR1 GTSNPN, CDR2 SVGIG (reference sequence). The V gene lost 2 bases and the J gene lost 4 bases, with 11 bases spanning the gap. CDR3 length: 14 amino acids.

The rearrangement joins TRBV6-6 to TRBJ2-7, with a tentative D call TRBD2 (6 bases). The V and J ends lost 2 bases and 7 bases respectively, with 9 bases between them. This CDR3 is 12 amino acids long. The germline V gene has CDR1 MNHNY and CDR2 SVGAGI (reference sequence). CDR3 DNA sequence: TGTGCCAGCAGTTACGGGGGGATTGAGCAGTACTTC. This encodes CASSYGGIEQYF.

This clone has a single count. The identical CDR3 is also encoded by other nucleotide sequences in the sample. The chain links TRBV2 to TRBJ2-1; no reliable D call. Between the trimmed V and J ends, which lost 7 bases and 4 bases, there was a span of 5 bases. Germline V gene sequence: CDR1 SNHLY, CDR2 FYNNEI. CDR3 length: 11 residues. CDR3 nucleotides: TGTGCCAGCACGGTGTACAATGAGCAGTTCTTC. This codes for CASTVYNEQFF.

The table lists this clone with a few counts. The CDR3 here is CASSVVMGQISNQPQHF. As DNA, the CDR3 is TGTGCCAGCAGCGTCGTGATGGGACAGATTAGCAATCAGCCCCAGCATTTT. The chain recombines TRBV9 with TRBJ1-5, with 7 bases aligning to TRBD1. The V gene end was trimmed by 2 bases and the J gene end by 0 bases; junction bases not matched to a gene: 8. The CDR3 runs 17 residues. Germline-derived CDR1 and CDR2 are SGDLS and YYNGEE.

V and J are TRBV28 and TRBJ2-7; D might be TRBD1 or TRBD2, each matching 5 bases. Germline CDR1 is MDHEN and CDR2 is SYDVKM. CDR3 length: 12 residues. Trimming left V 1 base short and J 12 bases short, with 13 bases between. Here the CDR3 reads CASSLYRGQRYF. As DNA, the CDR3 is TGTGCCAGCAGTTTATATCGGGGCCAGCGGTACTTC. Variable domain in full (rest from reference TRBV28 and TRBJ2-7): DVKVTQSSRYLVKRTGEKVFLECVQDMDHENMFWYRQDPGLGLRLIYFSYDVKMKEKGDIPEGYSVSREKKERFSLILESASTNQTSMYLCASSLYRGQRYFGPGTRLTVT.

The chain carries TRBV5-1 and TRBJ2-2; D is possibly TRBD2 (6 bases). Germline V CDR1 and CDR2: SGHRS, YFSETQ. The CDR3 is made up of 16 amino acids. V lost 1 base and J 4 bases, leaving 14 bases between the germline ends. CDR3 nucleotide sequence: TGCGCCAGCAGCTTGCCTTGGACTAACCCCACCGGGGAGCTGTTTTTT. Its translation: CASSLPWTNPTGELFF.

The rearrangement uses TRBV6-1 and TRBJ2-7, with 11 bases fitting TRBD1. Looked up from germline, CDR1 is MNHNS and CDR2 is SASEGT. V lost 6 bases and J lost 4; bases outside the gene matches: 5. This CDR3 has 14 amino acids. In DNA, the CDR3 is TGTGCCAGCAGAGGGACAGGGGGGAAATACGAGCAGTACTTC. As protein: CASRGTGGKYEQYF.

This rearrangement joins TRBV5-1 to TRBJ2-1, with a tentative D call TRBD1 (5 bases). V was clipped by 0 bases and J by 6 bases, with 16 bases between them. The germline V gene encodes CDR1 SGHRS and CDR2 YFSETQ. The CDR3 is 16 amino acids. CDR3 sequence: CASSLVETYRRNEQFF. The CDR3 region has the DNA TGCGCCAGCAGCTTGGTAGAGACCTACAGGCGCAATGAGCAGTTCTTC.

The chain employs TRBV9 and TRBJ2-2; 7 nucleotides match TRBD1. From germline, CDR1 is SGDLS and CDR2 YYNGEE. J was trimmed by 7 bases and V by 4 bases; bases with no gene match: 10. The CDR3 covers 15 residues. Here the CDR3 DNA reads TGTGCCAGCAGCCCCCGACAGGGTTATGACGGGGAGCTGTTTTTT. Protein sequence: CASSPRQGYDGELFF.

This chain links TRBV6-1 with TRBJ1-2; D ambiguous. This CDR3 region has 15 residues. Looked up from germline, CDR1 is MNHNS and CDR2 is SASEGT. V lost 4 bases and J lost 2, with 14 bases in between. CDR3 coding DNA: TGTGCCAGCAGTGGGGTGAGGCAGCCCAACTATGGCTACACCTTC. Translation: CASSGVRQPNYGYTF.